The TCR beta chain described here comes from a study of cytomegalovirus exposure and HLA in healthy donors. Notes on this clone: Its antigen is as yet unknown.

This CDR3 is 14 amino acids long. Germline CDR1 is SNHLY and CDR2 is FYNNEI. Findings and limits, study-wide: In a later analysis, HLA-associated beta chains showed higher expansion and lower generation probabilities than comparable chains. Later analysis associated a missense DCLRE1C variant with TCR beta V- and J-gene trimming. As was reported, the HLA-A and HLA-B alleles of most subjects were accurately predicted from TCR beta sequences.

Primers for the PCR totalled 60 Vbeta and 13 Jbeta. TCRdb's table, derived via immunoSEQ multiplex PCR, lists solely in-frame clones and lacks some. Of over 150,000 clones detected, about 80% appear once; the ten largest clones hold less than 1.6%. V and J are TRBV2 and TRBJ2-1; 10 bases are a match to TRBD2. Specimen: PBMCs. The sequence came from a girl aged 10 to 17 in good health and CMV-seropositive. CDR3 sequence reads: CASTSSGRLNEQFF. In DNA, the CDR3 is TGTGCGTCCACAAGTAGCGGGAGGCTCAATGAGCAGTTCTTC.